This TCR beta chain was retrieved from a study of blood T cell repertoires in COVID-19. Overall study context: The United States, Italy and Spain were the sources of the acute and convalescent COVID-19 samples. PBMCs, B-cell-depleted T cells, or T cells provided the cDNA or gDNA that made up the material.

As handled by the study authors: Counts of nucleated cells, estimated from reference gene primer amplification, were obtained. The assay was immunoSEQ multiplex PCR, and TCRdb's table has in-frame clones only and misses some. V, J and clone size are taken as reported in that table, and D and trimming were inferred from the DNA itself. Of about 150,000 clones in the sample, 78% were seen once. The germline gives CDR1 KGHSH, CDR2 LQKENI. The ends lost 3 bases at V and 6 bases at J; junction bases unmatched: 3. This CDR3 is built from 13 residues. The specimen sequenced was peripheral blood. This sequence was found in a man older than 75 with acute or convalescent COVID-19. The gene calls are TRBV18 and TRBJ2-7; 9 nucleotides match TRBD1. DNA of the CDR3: TGTGCCAGCTCACCGAAGACAGGGGGCGAGCAGTACTTC. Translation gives CASSPKTGGEQYF. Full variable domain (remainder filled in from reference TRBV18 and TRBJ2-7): NAGVMQNPRHLVRRRGQEARLRCSPMKGHSHVYWYRQLPEEGLKFMVYLQKENIIDESGMPKERFSAEFPKEGPSILRIQQVVRGDSAAYFCASSPKTGGEQYFGPGTRLTVT.